This T cell receptor beta chain was identified in a study of technical replicates of blood from a few donors. TCRdb's copy holds only in-frame clones and misses some; the assay was immunoSEQ multiplex PCR. Here the sample spans about 15,000 clones, approximately 80% being singletons. Germline V gene sequence: CDR1 MNHNY, CDR2 SVGAGI (reference sequence). The CDR3 runs 15 residues. Trimming took 1 base from V and 0 from J, leaving 7 bases between them. The receptor's source is a human donor in good health. Input material: PBMCs. The gene calls are TRBV6-6 and TRBJ2-1, with a possible D match to TRBD1 (6 bases). Here the CDR3 DNA reads TGTGCCAGCAGTTACTACAGGGCCTCCTACAATGAGCAGTTCTTC. It yields the protein CASSYYRASYNEQFF.